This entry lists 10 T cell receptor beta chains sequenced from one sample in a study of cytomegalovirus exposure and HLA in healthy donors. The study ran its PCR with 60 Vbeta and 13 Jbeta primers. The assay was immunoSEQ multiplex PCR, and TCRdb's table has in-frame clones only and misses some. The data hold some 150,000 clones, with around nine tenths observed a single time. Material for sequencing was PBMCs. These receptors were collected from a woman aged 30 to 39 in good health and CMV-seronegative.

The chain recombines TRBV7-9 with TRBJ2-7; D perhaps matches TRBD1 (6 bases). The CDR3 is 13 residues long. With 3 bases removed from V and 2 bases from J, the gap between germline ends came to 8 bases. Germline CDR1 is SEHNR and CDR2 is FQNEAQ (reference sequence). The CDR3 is CASSFWGPYEQYF. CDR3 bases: TGTGCCAGCAGCTTTTGGGGGCCCTACGAGCAGTACTTC.

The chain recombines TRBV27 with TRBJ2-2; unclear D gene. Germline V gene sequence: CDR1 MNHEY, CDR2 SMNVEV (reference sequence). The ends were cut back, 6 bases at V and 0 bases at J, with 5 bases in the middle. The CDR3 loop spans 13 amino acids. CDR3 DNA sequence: TGTGCCAGCAGATCCGCGAACACCGGGGAGCTGTTTTTT. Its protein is CASRSANTGELFF.

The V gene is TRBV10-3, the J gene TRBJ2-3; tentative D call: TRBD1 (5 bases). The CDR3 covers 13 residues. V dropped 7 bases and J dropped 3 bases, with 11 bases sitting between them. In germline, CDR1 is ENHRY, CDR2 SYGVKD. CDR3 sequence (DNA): TGTGCCATCACTCGGGCAGGGACAGATACGCAGTATTTT. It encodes CAITRAGTDTQYF.

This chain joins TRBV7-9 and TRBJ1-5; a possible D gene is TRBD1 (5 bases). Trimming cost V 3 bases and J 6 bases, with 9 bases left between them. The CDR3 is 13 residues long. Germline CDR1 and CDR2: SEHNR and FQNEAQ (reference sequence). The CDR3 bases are TGTGCCAGCAGCTTGAGAAGGGGTCAGCCCCAGCATTTT. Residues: CASSLRRGQPQHF.

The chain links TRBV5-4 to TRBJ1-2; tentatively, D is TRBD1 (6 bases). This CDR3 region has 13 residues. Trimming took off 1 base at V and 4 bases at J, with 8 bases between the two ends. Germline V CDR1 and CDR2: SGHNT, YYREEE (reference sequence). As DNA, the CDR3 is TGTGCCAGCAGCTTGACAGGGTTCTATGGCTACACCTTC. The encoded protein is CASSLTGFYGYTF.

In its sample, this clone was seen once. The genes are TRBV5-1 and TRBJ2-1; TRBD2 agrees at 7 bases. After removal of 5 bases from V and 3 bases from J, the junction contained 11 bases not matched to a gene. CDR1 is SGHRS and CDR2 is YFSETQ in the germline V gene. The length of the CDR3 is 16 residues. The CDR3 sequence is CASRPTTSTDYNEQFF. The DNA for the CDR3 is TGCGCCAGCAGACCTACGACTAGCACCGACTACAATGAGCAGTTCTTC.

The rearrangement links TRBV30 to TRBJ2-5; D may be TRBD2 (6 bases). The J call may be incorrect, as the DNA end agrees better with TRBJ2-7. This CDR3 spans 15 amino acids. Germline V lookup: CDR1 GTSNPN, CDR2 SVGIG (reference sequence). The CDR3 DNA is TGTGCCTGGAGTCGAGGCGGGGTTAAGTCCTACGAGCAGTACTTC. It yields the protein CAWSRGGVKSYEQYF.

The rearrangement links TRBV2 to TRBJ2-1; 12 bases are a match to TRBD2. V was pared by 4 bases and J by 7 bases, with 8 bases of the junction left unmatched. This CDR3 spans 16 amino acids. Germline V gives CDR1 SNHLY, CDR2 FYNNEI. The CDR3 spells CASSATSGRPSNEQFF. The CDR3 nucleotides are TGTGCCAGCAGTGCCACTAGCGGGAGGCCCTCGAATGAGCAGTTCTTC.

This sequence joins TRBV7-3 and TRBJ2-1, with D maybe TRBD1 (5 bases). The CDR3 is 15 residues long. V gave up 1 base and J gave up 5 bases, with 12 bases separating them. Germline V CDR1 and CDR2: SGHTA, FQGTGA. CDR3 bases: TGTGCCAGCAGCTTAAAGGGGATGGGAAACAATGAGCAGTTCTTC. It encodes CASSLKGMGNNEQFF.

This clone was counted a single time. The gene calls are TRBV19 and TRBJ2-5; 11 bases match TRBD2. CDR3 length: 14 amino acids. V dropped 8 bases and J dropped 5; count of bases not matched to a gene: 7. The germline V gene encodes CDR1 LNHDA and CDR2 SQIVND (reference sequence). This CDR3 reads CASRSGRAAETQYF. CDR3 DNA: TGTGCCAGTCGTAGCGGGAGGGCCGCGGAGACCCAGTACTTC.